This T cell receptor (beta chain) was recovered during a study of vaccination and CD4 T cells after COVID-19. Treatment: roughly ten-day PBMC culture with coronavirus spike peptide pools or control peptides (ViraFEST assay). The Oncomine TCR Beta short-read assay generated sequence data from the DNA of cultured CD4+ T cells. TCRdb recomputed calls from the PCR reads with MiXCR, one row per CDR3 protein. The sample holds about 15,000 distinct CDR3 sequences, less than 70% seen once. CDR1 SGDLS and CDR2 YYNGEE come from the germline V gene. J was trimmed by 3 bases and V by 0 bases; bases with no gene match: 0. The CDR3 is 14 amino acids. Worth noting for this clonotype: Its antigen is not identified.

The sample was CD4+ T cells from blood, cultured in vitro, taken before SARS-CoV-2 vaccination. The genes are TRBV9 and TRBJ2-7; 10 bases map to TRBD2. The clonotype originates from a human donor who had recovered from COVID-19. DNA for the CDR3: TGTGCCAGCAGCGTAGCTAGCGGGAGCTACGAGCAGTACTTC. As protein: CASSVASGSYEQYF.